Listed here are 32 T cell receptor beta chains from one sample, sequenced in a study of T cell repertoires in ileal Crohn's disease. Method: immunoSEQ multiplex PCR; TCRdb's copy keeps in-frame clones and lacks some. The table lists more than 60,000 clones, approximately 88% of them singletons. Time point indicated: neoterminal ileum biopsy at postoperative endoscopy, about 6 months after surgery. The sequenced sample was ileal tissue. These receptors came from an adult with Crohn's disease.

This chain's CDR3 is CASSLTGETEAFF. As DNA, the CDR3 is TGTGCCAGCAGCTTAACAGGGGAGACTGAAGCTTTCTTT. The V gene is TRBV7-8, the J gene TRBJ1-1; 7 bases match TRBD1. This CDR3 is 13 amino acids long. Germline-derived CDR1 and CDR2 are SGHVS and FQNEAQ. V lost 2 bases and J lost 5; bases outside the gene matches: 2.

The chain carries TRBV20-1 and TRBJ2-7; unclear D gene. The CDR3 runs to 11 residues. Trimming took 1 base from V and 4 from J, leaving 5 bases between them. The germline gives CDR1 DFQATT, CDR2 SNEGSKA (reference sequence). DNA for the CDR3: TGCAGTGCTAGAGCCCAATACGAGCAGTACTTC. Amino acids: CSARAQYEQYF.

The rearrangement uses TRBV10-3 and TRBJ1-5; D gene uncertain. Per germline, CDR1 ENHRY and CDR2 SYGVKD. The CDR3 spans 13 residues. Between the trimmed V and J ends, which lost 6 bases and 0 bases, there was a span of 6 bases. CDR3 in DNA: TGTGCCATCAGCGTAAATAGCAATCAGCCCCAGCATTTT. Protein product: CAISVNSNQPQHF.

The chain couples TRBV14 to TRBJ2-1; 12 nucleotides align to TRBD2. Germline CDR1 and CDR2: SGHDN and FVKESK. This CDR3 is 15 amino acids long. After removal of 5 bases from V and 8 bases from J, the junction contained 7 bases not matched to a gene. CDR3: CASSSRTSGMYEQFF. As DNA, the CDR3 is TGTGCCAGCAGCTCCCGGACTAGCGGGATGTATGAGCAGTTCTTC.

The chain employs TRBV15 and TRBJ1-4; a weak D match, TRBD1 (5 bases). This CDR3 has 15 amino acids. Germline assignment: CDR1 LNHNV and CDR2 YYDKDF (reference sequence). V lost 0 bases, J lost 7 bases, and 12 bases lay in between. The CDR3 loop is CATSRDGGLFEKLFF. In DNA form, the CDR3 reads TGTGCCACCAGCAGAGATGGGGGGTTGTTTGAAAAACTGTTTTTT.

J is TRBJ2-7 and V is TRBV6-1; D gene unclear. The germline V gene encodes CDR1 MNHNS and CDR2 SASEGT. The V and J ends lost 2 bases and 0 bases respectively, with 5 bases between them. This CDR3 has 13 amino acids. In DNA, the CDR3 is TGTGCCAGCAGTGAACAGAACTCCTACGAGCAGTACTTC. Translating gives CASSEQNSYEQYF.

The V gene is TRBV29-1, the J gene TRBJ2-4; 12 nucleotides agree with TRBD2. After removal of 5 bases from V and 5 bases from J, the junction contained 4 bases not matched to a gene. Germline V gene data show CDR1 as SQVTM and CDR2 as ANQGSEA. This CDR3 spans 14 amino acids. The CDR3 region is CSVRGLAGENIQYF. CDR3 nucleotide sequence: TGCAGCGTTAGGGGACTAGCGGGCGAAAACATTCAGTACTTC.

This clone was detected a few times. V is TRBV6-1 and J is TRBJ1-1; D perhaps matches TRBD1 (6 bases). CDR3 length: 13 residues. V was clipped by 0 bases and J by 12 bases, with 14 bases between them. From germline, CDR1 is MNHNS and CDR2 SASEGT. CDR3 DNA: TGTGCCAGCAGTGAAGCGGTTAACAGGGAGCCTTTCTTT. Translating gives CASSEAVNREPFF.

The V call is TRBV2, the J call TRBJ1-3, with D possibly being TRBD1 (6 bases). Looked up from germline, CDR1 is SNHLY and CDR2 is FYNNEI. The CDR3 totals 14 residues. Trimming cost V 6 bases and J 4 bases, with 13 bases left between them. The CDR3 is CASRSGTKGNTIYF. Written as DNA, the CDR3 is TGTGCCAGCAGGTCCGGGACAAAAGGAAACACCATATATTTT.

The V gene is TRBV11-2, the J gene TRBJ1-2; possibly TRBD1 for D (5 bases). Germline V CDR1 and CDR2: SGHAT, FQNNGV. Deletions cut 8 bases from V and 2 bases from J, with 18 bases between. The CDR3 is 15 amino acids. CDR3 sequence reads: CASGKTDQGNYGYTF. CDR3 nucleotide sequence: TGTGCCAGCGGCAAGACAGACCAAGGCAACTATGGCTACACCTTC.

In its sample, this clone was seen once. V gene TRBV9 combines with J gene TRBJ2-3, with a weak D call TRBD2 (6 bases). The length of the CDR3 is 15 residues. The germline gives CDR1 SGDLS, CDR2 YYNGEE. V lost 0 bases to trimming and J lost 4 bases, with 12 bases between them. DNA of the CDR3: TGTGCCAGCAGCGTAGCTTCGGGAGTTCCAGATACGCAGTATTTT. Translated: CASSVASGVPDTQYF.

This clone came up a few times. The chain is built from TRBV7-2 and TRBJ2-7; D gene uncertain. The CDR3 runs to 11 residues. Germline lookup yields CDR1 SGHTA and CDR2 FQGNSA. With 5 bases removed from V and 3 bases from J, the gap between germline ends came to 5 bases. The CDR3 DNA reads as TGTGCCAGCAGCCTATACTACGAGCAGTACTTC. It translates to CASSLYYEQYF.

This clone was found a few times. V gene TRBV9 combines with J gene TRBJ2-7; tentatively, D is TRBD2 (5 bases). Trimming left V 4 bases short and J 2 bases short, with 13 bases between. The germline V gene has CDR1 SGDLS and CDR2 YYNGEE. The CDR3 has 14 amino acids. CDR3 nucleotides: TGTGCCAGCAGCCCCCGGGATCTAACCTACGAGCAGTACTTC. Its translation: CASSPRDLTYEQYF.

The V gene is TRBV27, the J gene TRBJ2-3, with 8 nucleotides matching TRBD1. V lost 5 bases and J lost 6; bases outside the gene matches: 13. Germline V lookup: CDR1 MNHEY, CDR2 SMNVEV (reference sequence). The CDR3 is 16 residues long. CDR3 DNA sequence: TGTGCCAGCAGTCGGGGGACAGGTCTTTTATCGGATACGCAGTATTTT. Amino acid sequence: CASSRGTGLLSDTQYF.

The chain couples TRBV5-1 to TRBJ1-2, with D maybe TRBD1 (6 bases). Germline CDR1 and CDR2: SGHRS and YFSETQ. Trimming stripped 3 bases from V and 2 bases from J, with 8 bases between. The length of the CDR3 is 13 residues. The CDR3 DNA sequence: TGCGCCAGCAGCTCGACAGGAAACTATGGCTACACCTTC. Amino acid sequence: CASSSTGNYGYTF.

The CDR3 bases are TGTGCCAGCAGCTTGGGAAATCTACACCAAGAGACCCAGTACTTC. It is translated as CASSLGNLHQETQYF. This sequence joins TRBV5-6 and TRBJ2-5, with D uncertain. V was pared by 0 bases and J by 0 bases, with 9 bases between. CDR3 length equals 15 residues. The V gene's germline CDR1 is SGHDT and CDR2 YYEEEE.

The gene calls are TRBV18 and TRBJ2-3, with D possibly TRBD2 on 6 matching bases. V gave up 5 bases and J gave up 11 bases, with 26 bases separating them. This CDR3 is built from 16 residues. Germline V gives CDR1 KGHSH, CDR2 LQKENI. CDR3 sequence (DNA): TGTGCCAGCTCATTCGGCGGAGCGGGCGGGGATTTTTGGCAGTATTTT. It codes for CASSFGGAGGDFWQYF.

The chain's CDR3 is CASSHLNRETEAFF. The CDR3 nucleotides read TGTGCCAGCAGTCATCTCAACAGGGAGACTGAAGCTTTCTTT. The V gene is TRBV27, the J gene TRBJ1-1, with a weak D call TRBD1 (6 bases). Per the germline V gene, CDR1 is MNHEY and CDR2 is SMNVEV (reference sequence). CDR3 length equals 14 residues. Trimming removed 5 bases from V and 5 bases from J, with 15 bases in between.

This chain connects TRBV5-4 to TRBJ2-3, with D possibly TRBD1 on 6 matching bases. V was pared by 2 bases and J by 1 base, with 11 bases between. Germline loops: CDR1 SGHNT, CDR2 YYREEE (reference sequence). This CDR3 is built from 15 residues. CDR3 DNA: TGTGCCAGCAGCTTCCAGGGGATTGGCACAGATACGCAGTATTTT. Translating it yields CASSFQGIGTDTQYF.

To note about this clone: The same CDR3 is also encoded by other DNA sequences in this sample. The rearrangement uses TRBV18 and TRBJ2-3; D uncertain. V dropped 6 bases and J dropped 1 base, with 5 bases sitting between them. The CDR3 contains 12 residues. The germline CDR1 and CDR2 sequences are KGHSH and LQKENI. CDR3 in DNA: TGTGCCAGCTCCCCCGGCACAGATACGCAGTATTTT. Amino acids: CASSPGTDTQYF.

CDR3 DNA: TGTGCCAGCAGCTCCCGACATAGATTCAATCAGCCCCAGCATTTT. Translating it yields CASSSRHRFNQPQHF. The chain couples TRBV7-2 to TRBJ1-5, with D uncertain. Germline V gene data show CDR1 as SGHTA and CDR2 as FQGNSA. This CDR3 region has 15 residues. V was trimmed by 4 bases and J by 3 bases, leaving 13 bases between them.

The chain carries TRBV5-1 and TRBJ2-1; the D gene is possibly TRBD1 (7 bases). The CDR3 consists of 13 residues. Trimming stripped 3 bases from V and 9 bases from J, with 13 bases between. The V gene's germline CDR1 is SGHRS and CDR2 YFSETQ. The CDR3 spells CASSSGGLAEQFF. The CDR3 DNA sequence: TGCGCCAGCAGCTCAGGGGGGCTTGCTGAGCAGTTCTTC.

This chain connects TRBV11-2 to TRBJ2-7; D uncertain. CDR3 length: 12 amino acids. Germline V gene sequence: CDR1 SGHAT, CDR2 FQNNGV. V lost 5 bases to trimming and J lost 5 bases, with 10 bases between them. The CDR3 is CASSLRWHEQYV. The CDR3, as DNA: TGTGCCAGCAGCCTCAGGTGGCACGAGCAGTACGTC.

The J gene is TRBJ2-5, the V gene TRBV11-3, with TRBD1 identical over 7 bases. Germline lookup yields CDR1 SGHNT and CDR2 YENEEA. The V segment lost 2 bases and the J segment 4 bases; nucleotides outside the gene matches: 7. This CDR3 has 15 residues. CDR3 nucleotides: TGTGCCAGCAGCTTAAGGGCAGGGGGAGTAGAGACCCAGTACTTC. It is translated as CASSLRAGGVETQYF.

The rearrangement links TRBV25-1 to TRBJ1-4, with TRBD1 matching over 7 bases. CDR3 length: 14 amino acids. The germline CDR1 and CDR2 sequences are MGHDK and SYGVNS. With 8 bases clipped from V and 3 bases from J, the junction kept 6 bases outside the gene matches. The chain's CDR3 is CASARQGPNEKLFF. CDR3 coding DNA: TGTGCCAGCGCTAGACAGGGACCTAATGAAAAACTGTTTTTT.

The rearrangement links TRBV5-1 to TRBJ1-6, with 11 bases identical to TRBD1. V lost 4 bases, J lost 5 bases, and 5 bases stayed unmatched. This CDR3 contains 16 residues. CDR1 and CDR2 from the germline V gene are SGHRS and YFSETQ. The CDR3 coding sequence is TGCGCCAGCAGCCAAGGACAGGGGGCAAATAATTCACCCCTCCACTTT. This codes for CASSQGQGANNSPLHF.

J is TRBJ2-5 and V is TRBV5-1, with D maybe TRBD2 (5 bases). Germline CDR1 and CDR2: SGHRS and YFSETQ. The CDR3 covers 14 residues. V lost 0 bases and J 5 bases, leaving 11 bases between the germline ends. The CDR3: CASSLARARETQYF. The CDR3 DNA reads as TGCGCCAGCAGCTTGGCGCGGGCAAGGGAGACCCAGTACTTC.

The genes are TRBV11-2 and TRBJ2-7; D is unresolved. CDR1 and CDR2 (germline): SGHAT, FQNNGV. The CDR3 is 14 residues long. V was clipped by 0 bases and J by 3 bases, with 9 bases between them. The CDR3 protein is CASSLDVAHYEQYV. The CDR3, as DNA: TGTGCCAGCAGCTTAGATGTGGCTCACTACGAGCAGTACGTC.

The rearrangement links TRBV9 to TRBJ2-7; 11 bases map to TRBD1. V lost 4 bases, J lost 4 bases, and 4 bases stayed unmatched. Germline V lookup: CDR1 SGDLS, CDR2 YYNGEE. The CDR3 is 14 amino acids. As DNA, the CDR3 is TGTGCCAGCAGCTACGGGACAGGGGGGTACGAGCAGTACTTC. Protein product: CASSYGTGGYEQYF.

The rearrangement links TRBV6-1 to TRBJ1-5; TRBD1 is a possible D gene (6 bases). Per germline, CDR1 MNHNS and CDR2 SASEGT. CDR3 length: 16 amino acids. V lost 4 bases and J 1 base, leaving 14 bases between the germline ends. CDR3 in amino acids: CASSGKGGTSNQPQHF. The CDR3, as DNA: TGTGCCAGCAGTGGGAAGGGGGGGACCAGCAATCAGCCCCAGCATTTT.

The CDR3 spells CASSPRAGGDYGYTF. The CDR3 coding sequence is TGTGCCAGCTCACCAAGGGCAGGGGGTGACTATGGCTACACCTTC. V and J are TRBV18 and TRBJ1-2; 7 positions agree with TRBD1. J lost 3 bases, V lost 2 bases, and 6 bases had no gene match. This CDR3 spans 15 amino acids. Per the germline V gene, CDR1 is KGHSH and CDR2 is LQKENI. The variable domain in full, completed from reference TRBV18 and TRBJ1-2, reads NAGVMQNPRHLVRRRGQEARLRCSPMKGHSHVYWYRQLPEEGLKFMVYLQKENIIDESGMPKERFSAEFPKEGPSILRIQQVVRGDSAAYFCASSPRAGGDYGYTFGSGTRLTVV.

The V gene is TRBV10-3, the J gene TRBJ2-7; TRBD2 matches 7 bases. This CDR3 is 12 amino acids long. Looked up from germline, CDR1 is ENHRY and CDR2 is SYGVKD. The J segment lost 7 bases and the V segment lost 11 bases, leaving 11 bases of the junction unmatched. CDR3 bases: TGTGCCTCGCGGGGGAGCATAGGAGAGCAGTACTTC. It is translated as CASRGSIGEQYF.